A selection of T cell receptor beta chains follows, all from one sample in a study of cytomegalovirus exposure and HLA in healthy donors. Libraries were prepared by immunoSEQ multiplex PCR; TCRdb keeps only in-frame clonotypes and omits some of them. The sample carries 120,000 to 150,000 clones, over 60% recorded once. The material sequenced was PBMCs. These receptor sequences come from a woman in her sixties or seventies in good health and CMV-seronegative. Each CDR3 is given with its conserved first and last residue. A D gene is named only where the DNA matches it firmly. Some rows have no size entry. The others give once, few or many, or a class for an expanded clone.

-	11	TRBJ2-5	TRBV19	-	CASSNGETQHF	TGTGCCAGTAGTAACGGAGAGACCCAGCACTTC
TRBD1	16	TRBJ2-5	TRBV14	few	CASSQDRVGQGRTQYF	TGTGCCAGCAGCCAAGATCGGGTAGGACAGGGGAGGACCCAGTACTTC
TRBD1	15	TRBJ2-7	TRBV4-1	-	CASSQPGQGRHEQYF	TGCGCCAGCAGCCAACCGGGACAGGGACGTCACGAGCAGTACTTC
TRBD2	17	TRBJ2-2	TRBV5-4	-	CASSLGLAGGSTGELFF	TGTGCCAGCAGCTTGGGACTAGCGGGGGGCTCCACCGGGGAGCTGTTTTTT
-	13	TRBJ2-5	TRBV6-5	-	CASSRGLGETQYF	TGTGCCAGCAGCCGGGGACTCGGAGAGACCCAGTACTTC
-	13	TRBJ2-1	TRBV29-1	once	CSARDTANNEQFF	TGCAGCGCCCGGGACACGGCCAACAATGAGCAGTTCTTC
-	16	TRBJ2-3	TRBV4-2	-	CASSPRGVLAGDTQYF	TGTGCCAGCAGCCCCCGAGGCGTACTAGCCGGAGATACGCAGTATTTT
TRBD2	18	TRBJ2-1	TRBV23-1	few	CASSRGGLAAMSYNEQFF	TGCGCCAGCAGTCGCGGGGGACTAGCGGCCATGTCCTACAATGAGCAGTTCTTC
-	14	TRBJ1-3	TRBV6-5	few	CATGVGGIGNTIYF	TGTGCCACCGGGGTGGGAGGGATTGGAAACACCATATATTTT
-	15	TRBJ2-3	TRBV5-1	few	CASSLGGVGTDTQYF	TGCGCCAGCAGCTTGGGCGGGGTAGGCACAGATACGCAGTATTTT
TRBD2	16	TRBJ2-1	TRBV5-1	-	CASSSGTSGGVGEQFF	TGCGCCAGCAGCTCCGGGACTAGCGGGGGGGTCGGTGAGCAGTTCTTC
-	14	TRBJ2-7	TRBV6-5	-	CASSYTESSYEQYF	TGTGCCAGCAGTTACACTGAAAGCTCCTACGAGCAGTACTTC
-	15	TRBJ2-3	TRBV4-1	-	CASSQDGGRADTQYF	TGCGCCAGCAGCCAAGACGGGGGGCGCGCAGATACGCAGTATTTT
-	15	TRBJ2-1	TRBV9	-	CASSPRSGVGPEQFF	TGTGCCAGCAGCCCTCGTAGTGGGGTGGGGCCTGAGCAGTTCTTC
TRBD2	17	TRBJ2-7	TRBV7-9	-	CASSNPLSSGSDYEQYF	TGTGCCAGCTCAAACCCCCTCTCTAGCGGGAGCGATTACGAGCAGTACTTC
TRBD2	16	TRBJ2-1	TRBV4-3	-	CASSQVGLAGGDEQFF	TGCGCCAGCAGCCAAGTGGGACTAGCGGGGGGGGATGAGCAGTTCTTC
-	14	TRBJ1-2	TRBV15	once	CATSREQGGDGYTF	TGTGCCACCAGCAGAGAACAGGGTGGGGATGGCTACACCTTC
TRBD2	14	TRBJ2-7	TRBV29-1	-	CSVEGNSGVYEQYF	TGCAGCGTTGAAGGTAATAGCGGGGTGTACGAGCAGTACTTC
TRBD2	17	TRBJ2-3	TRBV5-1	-	CASSLAPRGGGADTQYF	TGCGCCAGCAGCTTGGCACCCCGGGGGGGCGGGGCAGATACGCAGTATTTT
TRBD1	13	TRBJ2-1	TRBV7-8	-	CASSSDRQGTEFF	TGTGCCAGCAGCTCCGATAGACAGGGAACGGAGTTCTTC
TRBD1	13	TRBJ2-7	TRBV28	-	CASSKTGFRKQYF	TGTGCCAGCAGTAAGACAGGGTTCCGTAAGCAGTACTTC
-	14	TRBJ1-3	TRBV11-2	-	CASSLTSSGNTIYF	TGTGCCAGCAGCTTAACGAGCTCTGGAAACACCATATATTTT
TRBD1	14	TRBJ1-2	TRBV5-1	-	CASSPGQGAYGYTF	TGCGCCAGCAGCCCGGGACAGGGGGCCTATGGCTACACCTTC
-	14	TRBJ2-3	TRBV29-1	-	CSVEVGVGTDTQYF	TGCAGCGTTGAAGTGGGAGTTGGCACAGATACGCAGTATTTT
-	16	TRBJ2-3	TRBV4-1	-	CASSLTWGPSTDTQYF	TGCGCCAGCAGCCTAACATGGGGCCCTAGCACAGATACGCAGTATTTT
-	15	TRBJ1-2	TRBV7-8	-	CASSLEIETDYGYTF	TGTGCCAGCAGCTTAGAGATAGAGACAGACTATGGCTACACCTTC
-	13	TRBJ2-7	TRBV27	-	CASSNLGLYEQYF	TGTGCCAGCAGTAACCTCGGACTCTACGAGCAGTACTTC